The T cell receptor (beta chain) described here comes from a study of Graves' ophthalmopathy and Graves' hyperthyroidism. On the study more broadly: At the time of initial diagnosis and before any treatment, peripheral blood was collected.

Study-wide findings and caveats: The majority of expanded thyroid clonotypes above 0.001 frequency also occurred in blood.

The V gene's germline CDR1 is SEHNR and CDR2 FQNEAQ (reference sequence). V was trimmed by 1 base and J by 4 bases, leaving 10 bases between them. This CDR3 region has 14 residues. RNA transcripts yielded amplified TCR beta CDR3 regions. HTBI primers were employed in first-round RT-PCR, then a second-round multiplex PCR followed. MiXCR, applied by TCRdb to the multiplex PCR reads, yields one record per CDR3 protein. The sample holds over 450,000 distinct CDR3 sequences, roughly an eighth seen once. The table lists this clonotype with many counts. The target antigen is unknown. Sequencing was performed on blood. The rearrangement uses TRBV7-9 and TRBJ1-2; D gene ambiguous. The receptor was isolated from a woman in her 30s with Graves' ophthalmopathy. This chain's CDR3 is CASSLGSGGYGYTF. The CDR3 DNA follows: TGTGCCAGCAGCTTAGGCAGCGGAGGCTATGGCTACACCTTC.